The clone carrying this TCR beta chain was found a few times. Antigen: not known. The sample belongs to a study of T cells in Graves' hyperthyroidism and ophthalmopathy. Study-level points and caveats: Median prediction lead before ophthalmopathy onset was about 6.5 months with the model.

Patients having uncontrolled infection, another autoimmune disease, pregnancy or lactation were not included. Researchers took RNA transcripts and amplified the TCR beta CDR3 regions from them. Using the HTBI primer set, a first-round RT-PCR was run on the TCR CDR3. A single record per CDR3 protein comes from TCRdb applying MiXCR to the multiplex PCR reads. The sample gives a few hundred thousand distinct CDR3 sequences, 15% to 18% of which show up once; around a quarter is in the top ten. CDR1 and CDR2 (germline): GTSNPN, SVGIG (reference sequence). V gave up 2 bases and J gave up 0 bases, with 11 bases separating them. The CDR3 spans 16 residues.

The sequenced sample consisted of blood. V is TRBV30 and J is TRBJ2-6; a weak D match, TRBD2 (6 bases). The receptor comes from a woman aged 18-29 years with Graves' hyperthyroidism that later progressed to Graves' ophthalmopathy. CDR3 in amino acids: CAWSMGLSSGANVLTF. DNA of the CDR3: TGTGCCTGGAGTATGGGACTGAGCTCTGGGGCCAACGTCCTGACTTTC.